The 9 T cell receptor beta chains reported below all come from one sample, sequenced in a study of blood T cell repertoires in COVID-19 (dated by TCRdb to between 2020 and 2021). Library prep was done by the immunoSEQ multiplex PCR assay. TCRdb holds this immuneACCESS table with in-frame rearrangements only. Some clones are missing; in checked studies, unresolved V genes explain under half, and the rest has no known cause. This sample is represented by around 150,000 clones; 85% of them were singletons. The ten top clones hold around 3.2% of the sample. The sequenced material came from peripheral blood. The receptors were gathered from a human donor with acute or convalescent COVID-19. The donor label of this sample is uncertain.

The table lists this clone with a few counts. The rearrangement uses TRBV6-5 and TRBJ1-3; no clear D. Trimming stripped 2 bases from V and 2 bases from J, with 13 bases between. The CDR3 extends over 16 amino acids. Germline V lookup: CDR1 MNHEY, CDR2 SVGAGI. CDR3 in DNA: TGTGCCAGCAGTTACCACCAGGAGGGTGCTGGAAACACCATATATTTT. Its protein product is CASSYHQEGAGNTIYF.

This clone has only one observation. The rearrangement joins TRBV27 to TRBJ2-7; no definite D call. From germline, CDR1 is MNHEY and CDR2 SMNVEV (reference sequence). There are 14 residues in the CDR3. Trimming shortened V by 0 bases and J by 4 bases, and 10 bases separated the two germline ends. The CDR3 DNA is TGTGCCAGCAGTTTATCGAGCCGCCAATACGAGCAGTACTTC. Encoded protein: CASSLSSRQYEQYF.

This clone was seen only once. The chain has TRBV3-1 (or the pseudogene TRBV3-2) and TRBJ2-1; TRBD2 matches 14 bases. The CDR3 spans 15 residues. V shed 4 bases, J shed 8 bases, and the junction held 4 bases outside the gene matches. CDR1 and CDR2 (germline): LGHDT, YNNKEL (reference sequence). The DNA of the CDR3 is TGTGCCAGCAGCCGTCGACTAGCGGGGGGGGATGAGCAGTTCTTC. Translating gives CASSRRLAGGDEQFF.

The chain is built from TRBV5-6 and TRBJ1-6; a possible D gene is TRBD1 (6 bases). Between the trimmed V and J ends, which lost 3 bases and 9 bases, there was a span of 19 bases. CDR1 is SGHDT and CDR2 is YYEEEE in the germline V gene. CDR3 length equals 16 residues. The CDR3 DNA is TGTGCCAGCAGCTACCAGGGGATAACCCTTCGTTCACCCCTCCACTTT. Protein: CASSYQGITLRSPLHF. Full variable domain (missing parts from reference TRBV5-6 and TRBJ1-6): DAGVTQSPTHLIKTRGQQVTLRCSPKSGHDTVSWYQQALGQGPQFIFQYYEEEERQRGNFPDRFSGHQFPNYSSELNVNALLLGDSALYLCASSYQGITLRSPLHFGNGTRLTVT.

V is TRBV6-6 and J is TRBJ2-7; D is unclear. This CDR3 region has 14 residues. Germline loops: CDR1 MNHNY, CDR2 SVGAGI (reference sequence). V was cut by 4 bases and J by 0 bases, with 10 bases left in between. This CDR3 is CASSFPSVSYEQYF. As DNA, the CDR3 is TGTGCCAGCAGTTTCCCCAGCGTCTCCTACGAGCAGTACTTC.

The rearrangement links TRBV12-3 or TRBV12-4 to TRBJ1-2; D not resolved. The CDR3 extends over 12 amino acids. Trimming left V 4 bases short and J 4 bases short, with 7 bases between. CDR3 sequence (DNA): TGTGCCAGCAGTTCCCGGGTCTATGGCTACACCTTC. Protein: CASSSRVYGYTF.

The chain combines TRBV2 with TRBJ2-1; D might be TRBD2 (5 bases). Germline CDR1 is SNHLY and CDR2 is FYNNEI. Trimming shortened V by 6 bases and J by 4 bases, and 16 bases separated the two germline ends. The CDR3 spans 15 residues. The CDR3 DNA is TGTGCCAGCAGGGCACGGGATAGCCCTTACAATGAGCAGTTCTTC. It codes for CASRARDSPYNEQFF.

The chain recombines TRBV6-2 or TRBV6-3 with TRBJ1-1; tentative D call: TRBD1 (5 bases). The CDR3 is 15 residues long. V lost 2 bases to trimming and J lost 3 bases, with 13 bases between them. Looked up from germline, CDR1 is MNHEY and CDR2 is SVGEGT. CDR3 sequence: CASSYGSGMYTEAFF. The CDR3 DNA sequence: TGTGCCAGCAGTTACGGGTCAGGGATGTACACTGAAGCTTTCTTT.

The chain combines TRBV7-2 with TRBJ1-5; D is uncertain. V was pared by 3 bases and J by 1 base, with 7 bases between. Germline values: CDR1 SGHTA, CDR2 FQGNSA. This CDR3 has 14 residues. The CDR3 DNA reads as TGTGCCAGCAGCTTGCGGGCCAGCAATCAGCCCCAGCATTTT. Its protein is CASSLRASNQPQHF.